These T cell receptor beta chains were read from a single sample in a study of blood T cell repertoires in COVID-19. TCRdb keeps only in-frame clones here, not all; method: immunoSEQ multiplex PCR. This table holds more than 300,000 clones, more than 80% found once. Sequencing was done on a sample of peripheral blood. The receptor source for this set is a man in his late teens or twenties who had recovered from COVID-19. CDR3s include the opening cysteine and the closing phenylalanine or tryptophan. Fields, in order: J gene, V gene, clone size, CDR3 length, D gene, CDR3 DNA, CDR3 protein. D genes are given only for firm matches. For some rows the clone size is stated as once, few or many, or as a class when expanded; others skip it.

J: TRBJ1-1; V: TRBV19; size: few; length: 11; D: NA; DNA: TGTGCCGCCTGGGGGCAATCTGAAGCTTTCTTT; CDR3: CAAWGQSEAFF
J: TRBJ2-2; V: TRBV9; size: NA; length: 17; D: NA; DNA: TGTGCCAGCAGCATCCAGGAAAGCGGGCCGAACACCGGGGAGCTGTTTTTT; CDR3: CASSIQESGPNTGELFF
J: TRBJ2-1; V: TRBV9; size: NA; length: 16; D: TRBD2; DNA: TGTGCCAGCAGCGGGGGAGCGGGGGCCGCCTACAATGAGCAGTTCTTC; CDR3: CASSGGAGAAYNEQFF
J: TRBJ2-5; V: TRBV27; size: NA; length: 15; D: TRBD2; DNA: TGTGCCAGCAGTTTATCCGGGACTAGAGGGGAGACCCAGTACTTC; CDR3: CASSLSGTRGETQYF
J: TRBJ2-2; V: TRBV24-1; size: NA; length: 16; D: TRBD2; DNA: TGTGCCACCAGTGACCCTAGCGGGAGGGCCCCCGGGGAGCTGTTTTTT; CDR3: CATSDPSGRAPGELFF
J: TRBJ2-1; V: TRBV5-1; size: once; length: 13; D: NA; DNA: TGCGCCAGCAGCTGGCTAGGGGTGAATGAGCAGTTCTTC; CDR3: CASSWLGVNEQFF
J: TRBJ2-7; V: TRBV10-1; size: NA; length: 16; D: TRBD2; DNA: TGCGCCAGCAGTGACCCCGGACGGACTAGCTCCTACGAGCAGTACTTC; CDR3: CASSDPGRTSSYEQYF
J: TRBJ1-1; V: TRBV5-4; size: NA; length: 14; D: NA; DNA: TGTGCCAGCAGCTTGGACACAGGGAACACTGAAGCTTTCTTT; CDR3: CASSLDTGNTEAFF
J: TRBJ2-3; V: TRBV5-1; size: NA; length: 17; D: TRBD2; DNA: TGCGCCAGCAGCTTGAACAGCCCGGGACTAGCATCAGATACGCAGTATTTT; CDR3: CASSLNSPGLASDTQYF
J: TRBJ2-7; V: TRBV15; size: NA; length: 13; D: NA; DNA: TGTGCCACCAGCAGCAGAAAGTCCTACGAGCAGTACTTC; CDR3: CATSSRKSYEQYF
J: TRBJ2-7; V: TRBV30; size: once; length: 15; D: NA; DNA: TGTGCCTGGAGTTCTCCCCCGCGGGGTACCTACGAGCAGTACTTC; CDR3: CAWSSPPRGTYEQYF
J: TRBJ2-1; V: TRBV4-1; size: NA; length: 13; D: NA; DNA: TGCGCCAGCAGCCTGGCCGGGGGTAATGAGCAGTTCTTC; CDR3: CASSLAGGNEQFF
J: TRBJ1-4; V: TRBV28; size: few; length: 14; D: TRBD1; DNA: TGTGCCAGCAGCTCCGGGACAGGGGTCGAAAAACTGTTTTTT; CDR3: CASSSGTGVEKLFF
J: TRBJ2-3; V: TRBV12-3/TRBV12-4; size: once; length: 13; D: NA; DNA: TGTGCCAGCAGCCCCCGTGAGACAGATACGCAGTATTTT; CDR3: CASSPRETDTQYF
J: TRBJ1-2; V: TRBV4-1; size: NA; length: 15; D: NA; DNA: TGCGCCAGCAGCCAAGTGAGCGGTAGTAACTATGGCTACACCTTC; CDR3: CASSQVSGSNYGYTF
J: TRBJ2-7; V: TRBV19; size: NA; length: 14; D: NA; DNA: TGTGCCAGTAGTATTTCTTGGACAGCCTACGAGCAGTACTTC; CDR3: CASSISWTAYEQYF
J: TRBJ2-7; V: TRBV7-8; size: NA; length: 15; D: TRBD1; DNA: TGTGCCAGCAGCTTAGGCACAGGGGATTTCGACGAGCAGTACTTC; CDR3: CASSLGTGDFDEQYF
J: TRBJ1-2; V: TRBV20-1; size: NA; length: 11; D: TRBD1; DNA: TGCAGTGTGAGGGACAGCTATGGCTACACCTTC; CDR3: CSVRDSYGYTF
J: TRBJ2-2; V: TRBV2; size: few; length: 15; D: TRBD2; DNA: TGTGCCAGCAGTGAAGCCGGGGGGAAGGCCGGGGAGCTGTTTTTT; CDR3: CASSEAGGKAGELFF
J: TRBJ2-5; V: TRBV29-1; size: NA; length: 14; D: NA; DNA: TGCAGCGTTGAAAGAGGGTGGGGTGAAGAGACCCAGTACTTC; CDR3: CSVERGWGEETQYF
J: TRBJ1-2; V: TRBV10-3; size: once; length: 13; D: NA; DNA: TGTGCCATCAGTGACACCACAGTATGGGGCTACACCTTC; CDR3: CAISDTTVWGYTF
J: TRBJ2-1; V: TRBV6-1; size: once; length: 14; D: TRBD1; DNA: TGTGCCAGCAGAGAAGGACAGGGGAACTATGAGCAGTTCTTC; CDR3: CASREGQGNYEQFF
J: TRBJ2-1; V: TRBV4-1; size: NA; length: 16; D: TRBD1; DNA: TGCGCCAGCAGCCAACCAGCAGGGGGCGGCTACAATGAGCAGTTCTTC; CDR3: CASSQPAGGGYNEQFF
J: TRBJ1-1; V: TRBV2; size: NA; length: 15; D: NA; DNA: TGTGCCAGCAGTGAAGGGTGGCAGTTGAACACTGAAGCTTTCTTT; CDR3: CASSEGWQLNTEAFF
J: TRBJ2-6; V: TRBV29-1; size: NA; length: 15; D: NA; DNA: TGCAGCGTTCGTCAGGGGGGAACTGGGGCCAACGTCCTGACTTTC; CDR3: CSVRQGGTGANVLTF
J: TRBJ2-2; V: TRBV10-1; size: once; length: 18; D: TRBD2; DNA: TGCGCCAGCAGTCCCGGGACTAGCGGGAGTGGAGACACCGGGGAGCTGTTTTTT; CDR3: CASSPGTSGSGDTGELFF